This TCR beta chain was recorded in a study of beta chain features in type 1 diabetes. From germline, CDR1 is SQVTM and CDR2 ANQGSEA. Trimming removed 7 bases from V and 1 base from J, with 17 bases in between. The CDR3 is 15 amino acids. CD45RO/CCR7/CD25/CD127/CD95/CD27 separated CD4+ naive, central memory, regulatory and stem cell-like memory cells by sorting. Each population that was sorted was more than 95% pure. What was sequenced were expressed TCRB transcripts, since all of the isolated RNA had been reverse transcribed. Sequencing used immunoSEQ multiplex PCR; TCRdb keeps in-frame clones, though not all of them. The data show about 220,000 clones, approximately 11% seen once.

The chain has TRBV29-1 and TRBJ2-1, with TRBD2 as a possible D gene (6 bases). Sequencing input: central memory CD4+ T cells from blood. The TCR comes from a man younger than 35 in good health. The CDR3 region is CSAKRAGISYNEQFF. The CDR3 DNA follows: TGCAGCGCAAAACGGGCGGGAATTTCCTACAATGAGCAGTTCTTC.